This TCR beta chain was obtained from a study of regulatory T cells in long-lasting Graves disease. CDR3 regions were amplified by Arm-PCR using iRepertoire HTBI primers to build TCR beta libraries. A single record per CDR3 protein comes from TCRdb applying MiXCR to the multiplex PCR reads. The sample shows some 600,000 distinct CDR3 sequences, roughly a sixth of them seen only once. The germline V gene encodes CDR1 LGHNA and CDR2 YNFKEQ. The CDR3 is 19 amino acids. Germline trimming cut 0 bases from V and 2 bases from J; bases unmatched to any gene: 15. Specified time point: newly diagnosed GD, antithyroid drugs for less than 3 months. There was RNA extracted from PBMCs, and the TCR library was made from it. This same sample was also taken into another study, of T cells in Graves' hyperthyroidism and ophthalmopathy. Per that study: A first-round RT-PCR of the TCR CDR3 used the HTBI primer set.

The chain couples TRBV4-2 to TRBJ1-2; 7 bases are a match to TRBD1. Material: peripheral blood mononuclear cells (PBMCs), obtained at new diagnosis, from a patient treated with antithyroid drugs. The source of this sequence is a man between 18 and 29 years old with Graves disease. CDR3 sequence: CASSQDMRGQSVRNYGYTF. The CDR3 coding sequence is TGTGCCAGCAGCCAAGATATGAGGGGGCAGAGTGTTCGAAACTATGGCTACACCTTC.